The 26 T cell receptor beta chains below were found in one sample sequenced in a study of lymphopenia after photon versus proton radiotherapy. Clones were sequenced by immunoSEQ multiplex PCR, and TCRdb holds only the in-frame ones, with some missing. The sample lists approximately 80,000 clones, approximately 82% seen once, with around 1.4% in the top ten. Material: peripheral blood, obtained from a patient treated with proton-based radiotherapy. The receptors shown here come from a man between 60 and 75 years old with pancreatic cancer.

The chain employs TRBV10-3 and TRBJ2-1; D may be TRBD1 or TRBD2 (6 bases each). The V and J ends lost 0 bases and 0 bases respectively, with 15 bases between them. This CDR3 is built from 18 residues. Looked up from germline, CDR1 is ENHRY and CDR2 is SYGVKD. The CDR3 DNA reads TGTGCCATCAGTGAGTCGATGGGGGGCGCCGGCTCCTACAATGAGCAGTTCTTC. Protein product: CAISESMGGAGSYNEQFF.

The chain is built from TRBV7-2 and TRBJ2-2; D not resolved. V was shortened by 4 bases and J by 8 bases, with 8 bases between the two germline ends. CDR1 SGHTA and CDR2 FQGNSA come from the germline V gene. The CDR3 length is 12 residues. CDR3 region: CASSSTTGELFF. The CDR3 nucleotides read TGTGCCAGCAGCTCGACGACAGGGGAGCTGTTTTTT.

The chain links TRBV6-1 to TRBJ2-4; D possibly corresponds to TRBD2 (5 bases). Trimming stripped 4 bases from V and 7 bases from J, with 17 bases between. This CDR3 has 15 residues. Germline lookup yields CDR1 MNHNS and CDR2 SASEGT. The CDR3 nucleotides read TGTGCCAGCAGTGTGGGGATAGACGGGATGAACATTCAGTACTTC. This gives the protein CASSVGIDGMNIQYF.

This chain joins TRBV5-8 and TRBJ2-1; D is tentatively TRBD1 or TRBD2 (5 bases each). The CDR3 is 15 amino acids. V shed 4 bases and J shed 1 base, with 12 bases lying between them. Looked up from germline, CDR1 is SGHTS and CDR2 is YDEGEE. The CDR3 DNA is TGTGCCAGCAGCCAGTCGGGGCTATCCTACAATGAGCAGTTCTTC. It encodes CASSQSGLSYNEQFF.

This clone was detected once. The chain employs TRBV2 and TRBJ1-5, with 9 bases fitting TRBD1. Germline CDR1 SNHLY, CDR2 FYNNEI. The V gene end was trimmed by 8 bases and the J gene end by 1 base; junction bases not matched to a gene: 9. This CDR3 is built from 16 residues. This CDR3 is CASPYDRGISNQPQHF. The CDR3 DNA reads as TGTGCCAGCCCATATGACAGGGGGATAAGCAATCAGCCCCAGCATTTT. Full variable domain (outside the CDR3, taken from reference TRBV2 and TRBJ1-5): EPEVTQTPSHQVTQMGQEVILRCVPISNHLYFYWYRQILGQKVEFLVSFYNNEISEKSEIFDDQFSVERPDGSNFTLKIRSTKLEDSAMYFCASPYDRGISNQPQHFGDGTRLSIL.

The genes are TRBV6-4 and TRBJ2-3; unclear D gene. CDR1 is MRHNA, CDR2 SNTAGT, per germline. V gave up 2 bases and J gave up 6 bases, with 9 bases separating them. This CDR3 has 13 residues. In DNA form, the CDR3 reads TGTGCCAGCAGTGACAGGGTTTTCGATACGCAGTATTTT. Translating gives CASSDRVFDTQYF.

This clone showed up just once. This sequence joins TRBV10-2 and TRBJ2-5; D gene uncertain. The CDR3 runs 12 residues. Germline CDR1 reads WSHSY; CDR2 reads SAAADI. V was cut by 6 bases and J by 5 bases, with 10 bases left in between. The CDR3 loop reads CASRARWETQYF. As DNA, the CDR3 is TGCGCCAGCAGGGCTAGGTGGGAGACCCAGTACTTC.

The chain has TRBV6-1 and TRBJ1-2; D is ambiguous. The CDR3 extends over 13 amino acids. The germline V gene has CDR1 MNHNS and CDR2 SASEGT. The V gene lost 3 bases and the J gene lost 3 bases, with 8 bases spanning the gap. CDR3 amino acids: CASSEKEDYGYTF. For the CDR3, the DNA is TGTGCCAGCAGTGAGAAGGAGGACTATGGCTACACCTTC.

This clone was recorded only once. J is TRBJ2-7 and V is TRBV30; D might be TRBD1 (6 bases). V lost 2 bases to trimming and J lost 1 base, with 9 bases between them. CDR3 size: 13 residues. Per the germline V gene, CDR1 is GTSNPN and CDR2 is SVGIG (reference sequence). The CDR3 region is CAWSRTESYEQYF. CDR3 bases: TGTGCCTGGAGTAGGACAGAATCCTACGAGCAGTACTTC.

The genes are TRBV5-1 and TRBJ2-3, with TRBD2 matching over 12 bases. V gave up 7 bases and J gave up 3 bases; unmatched junction bases: 6. Germline CDR1 is SGHRS and CDR2 is YFSETQ. The CDR3 runs to 15 residues. The CDR3 is CASQTSGSGTDTQYF. In DNA, the CDR3 is TGCGCCAGCCAGACTAGCGGGAGTGGTACAGATACGCAGTATTTT. Drawing the rest from reference TRBV5-1 and TRBJ2-3, the complete variable domain is KAGVTQTPRYLIKTRGQQVTLSCSPISGHRSVSWYQQTPGQGLQFLFEYFSETQRNKGNFPGRFSGRQFSNSRSEMNVSTLELGDSALYLCASQTSGSGTDTQYFGPGTRLTVL.

This chain joins TRBV5-6 and TRBJ2-1, with TRBD2 as a possible D gene (6 bases). Trimming cost V 3 bases and J 1 base, with 11 bases left between them. The germline gives CDR1 SGHDT, CDR2 YYEEEE. This CDR3 is built from 15 residues. The CDR3 loop reads CASSSTSYSYNEQFF. The CDR3 coding sequence is TGTGCCAGCAGCTCTACTAGCTATTCCTACAATGAGCAGTTCTTC.

This chain uses TRBV27 with TRBJ2-7; D perhaps matches TRBD1 (5 bases). This CDR3 comprises 13 residues. Looked up from germline, CDR1 is MNHEY and CDR2 is SMNVEV (reference sequence). Between the trimmed V and J ends, which lost 5 bases and 5 bases, there was a span of 13 bases. CDR3 residues: CASSGWGLNEQYF. Written as DNA, the CDR3 is TGTGCCAGCAGTGGGTGGGGCCTAAACGAGCAGTACTTC.

The CDR3 DNA is TGTGCCAGCAGCCACCGGACAGTTAGGGTTATGGACGAAAAACTGTTTTTT. Its protein product is CASSHRTVRVMDEKLFF. The rearrangement uses TRBV28 and TRBJ1-4, with D tentatively TRBD1 (6 bases). This CDR3 has 17 amino acids. With 6 bases removed from V and 8 bases from J, the gap between germline ends came to 25 bases. CDR1 and CDR2 (germline): MDHEN, SYDVKM.

The chain joins TRBV2 to TRBJ2-5, with D perhaps TRBD1 (6 bases). V dropped 8 bases and J dropped 5 bases, with 15 bases sitting between them. CDR3 length equals 13 residues. Germline values: CDR1 SNHLY, CDR2 FYNNEI. The CDR3 DNA is TGTGCCAGCTCAGGGGAGTTGGGTGAGACCCAGTACTTC. Residues: CASSGELGETQYF.

V usage is TRBV29-1 and J usage is TRBJ2-5; tentatively, D is TRBD1 (5 bases). Trimming removed 4 bases at V and 2 bases at J, with 11 bases between. The CDR3 length is 13 residues. Looked up from germline, CDR1 is SQVTM and CDR2 is ANQGSEA. This chain's CDR3 is CSVGWTLQETQYF. The CDR3, as DNA: TGCAGCGTTGGGTGGACACTTCAAGAGACCCAGTACTTC.

The chain links TRBV15 to TRBJ2-3, with 8 bases aligning to TRBD2. This CDR3 is built from 16 residues. Germline values: CDR1 LNHNV, CDR2 YYDKDF (reference sequence). The J segment lost 0 bases and the V segment lost 6 bases, leaving 8 bases of the junction unmatched. CDR3 region: CATSRASGPSTDTQYF. The CDR3, as DNA: TGTGCCACCAGTAGGGCTAGCGGGCCTAGCACAGATACGCAGTATTTT.

The rearrangement joins TRBV7-2 to TRBJ2-5; D is undetermined. Per the germline V gene, CDR1 is SGHTA and CDR2 is FQGNSA. This CDR3 has 14 residues. V was trimmed by 0 bases and J by 1 base, leaving 6 bases between them. CDR3 nucleotide sequence: TGTGCCAGCAGCTTAGCCTCGGCCCAAGAGACCCAGTACTTC. Its protein is CASSLASAQETQYF.

This clone has just one count. This rearrangement joins TRBV5-1 to TRBJ1-2; 9 nucleotides agree with TRBD1. Germline trimming cut 4 bases from V and 8 bases from J; bases unmatched to any gene: 3. The CDR3 is 12 residues long. Looked up from germline, CDR1 is SGHRS and CDR2 is YFSETQ. CDR3: CASSRTGDGYTF. The CDR3, as DNA: TGCGCCAGCAGCCGGACAGGGGACGGCTACACCTTC.

This chain links TRBV11-3 with TRBJ2-2; 10 bases line up with TRBD2. Germline CDR1 is SGHNT and CDR2 is YENEEA. The CDR3 sequence is 18 residues long. V dropped 3 bases and J dropped 9; count of bases not matched to a gene: 16. The CDR3: CASSFLSVAGGRIRELFF. The CDR3, as DNA: TGTGCCAGCAGCTTCCTATCTGTAGCGGGAGGAAGAATCAGGGAGCTGTTTTTT.

This clone has only one observation. V and J are TRBV5-4 and TRBJ2-7; 7 bases are a match to TRBD1. CDR3 length: 15 amino acids. Germline V gene sequence: CDR1 SGHNT, CDR2 YYREEE (reference sequence). Germline trimming cut 4 bases from V and 1 base from J; bases unmatched to any gene: 8. In DNA form, the CDR3 reads TGTGCCAGCAGCGCATTCGACAGGGTATCCTACGAGCAGTACTTC. Protein: CASSAFDRVSYEQYF.

The chain joins TRBV6-1 to TRBJ1-5; D is uncertain. Trimming took 6 bases from V and 8 from J, leaving 17 bases between them. Germline V gene sequence: CDR1 MNHNS, CDR2 SASEGT. This CDR3 spans 14 amino acids. CDR3 protein: CASRRGLLDEPQHF. The CDR3 DNA sequence: TGTGCCAGCAGAAGAGGACTCCTCGACGAGCCCCAGCATTTT.

In its sample, this clone was seen once. The gene calls are TRBV11-1 and TRBJ2-1, with 11 bases aligning to TRBD2. CDR1 is SGHAT and CDR2 is FQDESV in the germline V gene (reference sequence). CDR3 length equals 16 residues. The V segment lost 4 bases and the J segment 4 bases; nucleotides outside the gene matches: 6. The CDR3 nucleotides read TGTGCCAGCAGCTCGTCTTCTAGCGGGAGGTACAATGAGCAGTTCTTC. It yields the protein CASSSSSSGRYNEQFF.

This sequence joins TRBV7-2 and TRBJ2-7; D possibly corresponds to TRBD2 (6 bases). V lost 1 base, J lost 9 bases, and 10 bases lay in between. This CDR3 spans 12 amino acids. From germline, CDR1 is SGHTA and CDR2 FQGNSA. CDR3 residues: CASSLDWGGQYF. The CDR3 bases are TGTGCCAGCAGCTTAGACTGGGGAGGGCAGTACTTC.

The chain carries TRBV10-3 and TRBJ2-7, with 15 positions matching TRBD2. This CDR3 spans 19 amino acids. With 3 bases clipped from V and 4 bases from J, the junction kept 13 bases outside the gene matches. CDR1 is ENHRY and CDR2 is SYGVKD in the germline V gene. CDR3 DNA: TGTGCCATCAGTGATCCCACGGGACTAGCGGGAGGAAGGGAGTACGAGCAGTACTTC. Translation gives CAISDPTGLAGGREYEQYF.

In its sample, this clone was seen a few times. V gene TRBV6-1 combines with J gene TRBJ2-1, with 9 nucleotides matching TRBD2. Germline assignment: CDR1 MNHNS and CDR2 SASEGT. The CDR3 covers 15 residues. The J segment lost 10 bases and the V segment lost 5 bases, leaving 12 bases of the junction unmatched. The CDR3 is CASSLGGERGAEQFF. The CDR3 nucleotides are TGTGCCAGCAGTCTGGGGGGTGAGCGGGGGGCGGAGCAGTTCTTC.

The gene calls are TRBV7-9 and TRBJ2-1; D uncertain. The CDR3 has 15 residues. V dropped 4 bases and J dropped 2 bases, with 12 bases sitting between them. The V gene's germline CDR1 is SEHNR and CDR2 FQNEAQ (reference sequence). CDR3 sequence: CASSSRRSTYNEQFF. The CDR3 coding sequence is TGTGCCAGCAGCTCGAGGCGGTCCACCTACAATGAGCAGTTCTTC.